The entry below gives a single T cell receptor (beta chain) sequence along with its context. This clonotype was seen more than once but under ten times. Which antigen it targets is not known. Base quality data are lacking; no much larger clone is found one base away. This sample's treatment or condition label indicates: live attenuated yellow fever vaccine strain. A standard Ficoll-Paque protocol was used to isolate PBMCs from peripheral blood. Dynabeads CD4 and CD8 positive selection kits were used to isolate the CD4 and CD8 T-cell fractions. TriZol was used to extract RNA from bulk PBMCs, CD4 and CD8 fractions, and dextramer-positive and dextramer-negative fractions. The CDR3 numbers 14 residues from cysteine through phenylalanine. The entry retains the CDR3 DNA only, 42 bases that are in frame from base 1. The germline V gene encodes CDR1 SGHAT and CDR2 FQDESV (reference sequence). Relative to germline, V is 2 bases shorter and J is 3 bases shorter, with 10 bases between their ends.

These data are taken from a study of T cells after yellow fever vaccination (dated by TCRdb to the late 2010s). General notes on the study: Libraries from fractions with low cell numbers were prepared with the SMART-Seq v4 Ultra Low Input RNA kit. To follow T-cell clones before and after both primary and booster YFV17D yellow fever vaccination, bulk TCR alpha and beta repertoires underwent longitudinal sequencing. Two healthy male donors, one aged 18 to 30 and one aged 30 to 39 years, were included in the cohort. Blood samples were taken at several timepoints before and after primary and secondary immunization, and bulk PBMC replicates and cell subsets were isolated.

Sequencing was performed on an Illumina NovaSeq 6000. TCR cDNA was made using 5'RACE template switching, a step that added a universal primer site and unique molecular identifiers. Priming for cDNA synthesis came from both the TCR alpha and TCR beta constant segments. Library amplification involved two PCR steps, and the second step added sample barcodes and sequencing adapters. Libraries were sequenced on Illumina HiSeq 2500 (2x100 bp) or NovaSeq (2x150 bp). The original methods were these. MIGEC was used to demultiplex reads and collapse the reads into UMI consensus sequences, and MiXCR was used for V(D)J alignment. Using edgeR on replicate PBMC samples, clonotypes were called vaccine-responding if FDR was below 0.01 and the log2 fold change was above 5 up to day 15. Each bulk clonotype was labeled CD4 or CD8 based on which sequenced repertoire, CD4 or CD8, contained the clonotype at higher abundance. TCRdb redid the processing of the public reads, applying fastp at Q25 and MiXCR, and retained in-frame beta chains. Each entry is one CDR3 protein sequence, shown with its most common DNA and genes. Here the V and J calls rest on TCRdb's processing, not on the authors' analysis. For this sample the table gives some 260,000 distinct CDR3 sequences, of which 5.2% were detected only once. More than 3% of the sample is held by the ten biggest clonotypes.

Overall study outcomes, separate from this receptor: FACS-sorted repertoires could contain abundant contaminating clonotypes from the bulk population, so computational filtering was required. Because the study included only a couple of donors, the extent to which the findings can be generalized is limited. A small share of clonotypes was detected in both CD4 and CD8 compartments, with the overlap likely arising from convergent recombination. The secondary T-cell response was weaker than the primary response but faster, peaking on day 5 instead of day 15. After the booster, most of the clones that had expanded following primary vaccination were detected again (roughly 96% of CD4 and 88% of CD8), which suggests that memory was broadly maintained.

The sequence came from a man aged 18 to 30 who received the YFV17D yellow fever vaccine. The chain employs TRBV11-1 and TRBJ1-1, with TRBD1 perhaps the D gene, on 6 matching bases. The sequencing here drew on CD4+ T cells sorted from PBMCs, taken on the day of the yellow fever booster vaccination. The CDR3 region: CASSLLTGYTEAFF. In nucleotide form, the sequence is TGTGCCAGCAGCTTACTCACAGGGTACACTGAAGCTTTCTTT.